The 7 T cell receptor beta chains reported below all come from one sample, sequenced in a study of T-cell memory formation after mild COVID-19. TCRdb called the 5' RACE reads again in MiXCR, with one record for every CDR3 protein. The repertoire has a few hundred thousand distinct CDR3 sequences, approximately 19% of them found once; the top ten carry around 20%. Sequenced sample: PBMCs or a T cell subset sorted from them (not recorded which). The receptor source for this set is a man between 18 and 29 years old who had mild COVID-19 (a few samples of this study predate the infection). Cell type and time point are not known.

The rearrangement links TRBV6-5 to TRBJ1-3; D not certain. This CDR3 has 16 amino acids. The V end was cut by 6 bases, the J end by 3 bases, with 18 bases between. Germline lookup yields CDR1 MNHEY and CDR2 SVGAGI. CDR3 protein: CASSLNSGYFGNTIYF. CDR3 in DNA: TGTGCCAGCAGCCTTAATTCGGGCTATTTTGGAAACACCATATATTTT.

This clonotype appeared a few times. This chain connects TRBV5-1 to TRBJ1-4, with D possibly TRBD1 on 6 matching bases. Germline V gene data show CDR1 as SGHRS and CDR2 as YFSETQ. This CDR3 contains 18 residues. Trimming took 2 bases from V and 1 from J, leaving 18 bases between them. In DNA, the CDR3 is TGCGCCAGCAGCTTAGGGAAGACAGGACAGCAAACTAATGAAAAACTGTTTTTT. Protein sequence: CASSLGKTGQQTNEKLFF.

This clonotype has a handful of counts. In nucleotides, the CDR3 is TGTGCCAGCAGCTTAGACTACGAGCAGTACGTC. Amino acid sequence: CASSLDYEQYV. The gene calls are TRBV11-2 and TRBJ2-7; D unresolved. Germline V gene lookup returns CDR1 SGHAT and CDR2 FQNNGV. The CDR3 has 11 residues. V lost 0 bases and J 3 bases, leaving 0 bases between the germline ends.

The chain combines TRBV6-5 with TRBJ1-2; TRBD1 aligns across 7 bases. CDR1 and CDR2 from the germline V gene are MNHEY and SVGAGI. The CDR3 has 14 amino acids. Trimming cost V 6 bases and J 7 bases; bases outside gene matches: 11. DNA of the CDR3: TGTGCCAGCAGCCTCCAGGGGGGGGGCTCTGGCTACACCTTC. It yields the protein CASSLQGGGSGYTF.

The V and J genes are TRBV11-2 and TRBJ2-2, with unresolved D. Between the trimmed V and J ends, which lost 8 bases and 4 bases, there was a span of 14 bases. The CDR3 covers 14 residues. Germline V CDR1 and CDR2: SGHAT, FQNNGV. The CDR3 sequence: CASDDGVGTGELFF. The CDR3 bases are TGTGCCAGCGATGATGGGGTCGGCACCGGGGAGCTGTTTTTT.

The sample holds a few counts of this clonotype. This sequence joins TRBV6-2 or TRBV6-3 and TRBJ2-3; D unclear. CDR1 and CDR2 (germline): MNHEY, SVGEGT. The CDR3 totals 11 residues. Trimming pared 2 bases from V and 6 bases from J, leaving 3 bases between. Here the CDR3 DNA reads TGTGCCAGCAGTTACGATGATACGCAGTATTTT. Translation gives CASSYDDTQYF.

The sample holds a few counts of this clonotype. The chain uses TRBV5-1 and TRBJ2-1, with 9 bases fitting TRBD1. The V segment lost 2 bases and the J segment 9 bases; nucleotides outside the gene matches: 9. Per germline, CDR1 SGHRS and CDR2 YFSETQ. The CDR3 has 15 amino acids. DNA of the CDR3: TGCGCCAGCAGCTTTGGGACAGGGAGAGTGGGTGAGCAGTTCTTC. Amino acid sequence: CASSFGTGRVGEQFF.